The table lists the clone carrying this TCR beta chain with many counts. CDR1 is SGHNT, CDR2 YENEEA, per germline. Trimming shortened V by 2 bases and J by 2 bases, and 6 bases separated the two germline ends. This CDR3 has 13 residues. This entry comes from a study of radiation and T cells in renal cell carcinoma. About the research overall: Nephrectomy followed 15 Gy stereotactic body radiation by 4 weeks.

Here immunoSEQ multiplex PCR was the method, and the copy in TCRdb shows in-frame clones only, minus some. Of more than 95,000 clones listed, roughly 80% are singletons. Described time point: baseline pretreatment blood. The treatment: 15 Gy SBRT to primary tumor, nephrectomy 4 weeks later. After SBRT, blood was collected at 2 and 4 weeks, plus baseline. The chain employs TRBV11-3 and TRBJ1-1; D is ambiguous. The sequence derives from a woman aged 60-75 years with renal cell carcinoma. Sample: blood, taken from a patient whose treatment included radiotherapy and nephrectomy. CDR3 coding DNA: TGTGCCAGCAGCTTAAAAGGAAACACTGAAGCTTTCTTT. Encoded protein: CASSLKGNTEAFF.